Reported below is one T cell receptor beta chain. Its specificity is not known. The entry originates in a study of response to subunit inactivated influenza vaccine. Study-wide points: The authors suggested that every seasonal influenza vaccination recruits few new T cells.

TCRdb recomputed calls from the RT-PCR reads with MiXCR, one row per CDR3 protein. The sample holds some 180,000 distinct CDR3 sequences, around 9% seen once. The CDR3 sequence is 18 residues long. Germline V gene sequence: CDR1 LNHNV, CDR2 YYDKDF (reference sequence). Between the trimmed V and J ends, which lost 0 bases and 3 bases, there was a span of 18 bases. Specimen: non-naive T cells sorted from PBMCs, collected on the day of vaccination. The chain has TRBV15 and TRBJ2-1; possibly TRBD2 for D (6 bases). This receptor was taken from a middle-aged man who received an inactivated influenza vaccine. The CDR3 nucleotides are TGTGCCACCAGCAGAGATAGTGCATGGGACTTTTACTACAATGAGCAGTTCTTC. Protein: CATSRDSAWDFYYNEQFF.